Shown below are 15 T cell receptor beta chains from a single sample sequenced in a study of T-cell reconstitution after alpha-beta-depleted transplantation in children. A library of TCRbeta sequences, prepared with unique molecular identifiers, was generated. TCRdb re-derived calls from the PCR reads in MiXCR, one entry per CDR3 protein. The data hold around 600,000 distinct CDR3 sequences, with roughly 17% observed a single time. Sequences were derived from PBMCs from the stem cell graft donor, sampled from the stem cell graft. Every receptor here comes from a human donor who donated a stem cell graft to a child with acute myeloid leukemia.

The table lists this clonotype with many counts. The chain recombines TRBV7-2 with TRBJ1-3, with D unclear. CDR3 length equals 15 residues. Germline V gene data show CDR1 as SGHTA and CDR2 as FQGNSA. V was trimmed by 5 bases and J by 3 bases, leaving 14 bases between them. The CDR3 here is CASSPVDFGGNTIYF. Written as DNA, the CDR3 is TGTGCCAGCAGCCCCGTGGACTTTGGTGGAAACACCATATATTTT.

The chain employs TRBV7-3 and TRBJ2-2; 8 bases align to TRBD1. Germline CDR1 is SGHTA and CDR2 is FQGTGA. With V trimmed by 7 bases and J by 7 bases, 8 bases remained unmatched. The CDR3 loop spans 14 amino acids. The CDR3 sequence: CASNQGARDGELFF. In DNA form, the CDR3 reads TGTGCCAGCAACCAGGGGGCGCGGGACGGGGAGCTGTTTTTT.

This clonotype was seen at least ten times. The genes are TRBV25-1 and TRBJ1-1; D gene uncertain. The V gene lost 3 bases and the J gene lost 1 base, with 6 bases spanning the gap. Germline lookup yields CDR1 MGHDK and CDR2 SYGVNS. This CDR3 spans 13 amino acids. The CDR3 sequence: CASSEPGNTEAFF. CDR3 coding DNA: TGTGCCAGCAGTGAGCCTGGGAACACTGAAGCTTTCTTT.

The table lists this clonotype with many counts. This chain connects TRBV20-1 to TRBJ2-1, with D possibly being TRBD1 (7 bases). The CDR3 runs to 15 residues. Germline values: CDR1 DFQATT, CDR2 SNEGSKA (reference sequence). V dropped 1 base and J dropped 7 bases, with 17 bases sitting between them. CDR3 protein: CSARATGLGGNEQFF. In DNA form, the CDR3 reads TGCAGTGCTAGAGCGACAGGGTTAGGAGGGAATGAGCAGTTCTTC.

This clonotype was seen only a few times. The J gene is TRBJ2-2, the V gene TRBV7-9; D gene uncertain. The CDR3 spans 13 residues. Per the germline V gene, CDR1 is SEHNR and CDR2 is FQNEAQ (reference sequence). V was cut by 10 bases and J by 0 bases, with 9 bases left in between. The CDR3 here is CATNLANTGELFF. In nucleotides, the CDR3 is TGTGCCACCAACCTAGCGAACACCGGGGAGCTGTTTTTT.

There are a few counts of this clonotype. The rearrangement uses TRBV5-8 and TRBJ2-5; D unclear. The germline V gene has CDR1 SGHTS and CDR2 YDEGEE. This CDR3 spans 15 amino acids. Trimming took 4 bases from V and 2 from J, leaving 15 bases between them. The CDR3: CASSPSSWRQETQYF. The CDR3 DNA reads as TGTGCCAGCAGCCCGAGTTCGTGGAGACAAGAGACCCAGTACTTC.

This clonotype was found many times. The chain carries TRBV20-1 and TRBJ2-7; D is possibly TRBD1 (5 bases). Deletions cut 5 bases from V and 2 bases from J, with 13 bases between. The CDR3 runs to 13 residues. CDR1 and CDR2 (germline): DFQATT, SNEGSKA (reference sequence). DNA for the CDR3: TGCAGTGCTCATACAGGTTCCACCTACGAGCAGTACTTC. Residues: CSAHTGSTYEQYF.

This chain links TRBV10-3 with TRBJ2-2, with D possibly matching TRBD1 (5 bases). CDR1 is ENHRY, CDR2 SYGVKD, per germline. CDR3 size: 18 residues. V gave up 0 bases and J gave up 1 base, with 15 bases separating them. The DNA of the CDR3 is TGTGCCATCAGTGAGTCGACTCGCGGACACATGAACACCGGGGAGCTGTTTTTT. It translates to CAISESTRGHMNTGELFF.

A word on this clonotype: A much larger clone lies a single base off, so this may be a read error. This chain connects TRBV20-1 to TRBJ2-1, with a tentative D call TRBD2 (7 bases). The CDR3 spans 14 residues. Germline V CDR1 and CDR2: DFQATT, SNEGSKA (reference sequence). The DNA for the CDR3 is TGCAGTGCTAGAGATGGGGGGGCCTACAATGAGCGGTTCTTC. It codes for CSARDGGAYNERFF.

This clonotype was detected ten times or more. This chain joins TRBV20-1 and TRBJ2-7, with unresolved D. Trimming cost V 0 bases and J 3 bases, with 9 bases left between them. The CDR3 covers 13 residues. Germline CDR1 DFQATT, CDR2 SNEGSKA (reference sequence). This chain's CDR3 is CSAREPSYYEQYF. CDR3 DNA: TGCAGTGCTAGAGAACCGTCATACTACGAGCAGTACTTC.

This clonotype was detected a few times. This chain joins TRBV21-1 and TRBJ1-2; the tabulated D call, TRBD1, remains unverified against the DNA. TRBV21-1 is designated a pseudogene. The CDR3 runs to 13 residues. CDR3 coding DNA: TGTGCCAGCAGCAAAGCCGGGGGCCTTGGCTACACCTTC. Translated: CASSKAGGLGYTF.

This clonotype was observed many times. This chain joins TRBV20-1 and TRBJ2-1, with 7 bases matching TRBD2. The CDR3 covers 14 residues. The trim removed 2 bases at V and 7 bases at J, leaving 8 bases unmatched. In germline, CDR1 is DFQATT, CDR2 SNEGSKA (reference sequence). The CDR3 spells CSARSASGLNEQFF. In DNA, the CDR3 is TGCAGTGCTAGATCGGCTAGCGGTCTGAATGAGCAGTTCTTC.

This clonotype has a handful of counts. The V call is TRBV20-1, the J call TRBJ2-7; tentatively, D is TRBD2 (5 bases). Trimming pared 5 bases from V and 6 bases from J, leaving 17 bases between. CDR3 size: 13 residues. Germline CDR1 and CDR2: DFQATT and SNEGSKA (reference sequence). The chain's CDR3 is CSALGLGAFEQYV. The CDR3 coding sequence is TGCAGTGCTCTCGGGCTGGGAGCCTTCGAGCAGTACGTC.

The sample holds a few counts of this clonotype. The chain employs TRBV21-1 and TRBJ2-7; the table assigns TRBD1, which was not confirmed against the DNA. TRBV21-1 counts as a pseudogene. The CDR3 covers 13 residues. CDR3 in amino acids: CASSTGQPYEQYV. The CDR3 bases are TGTGCCAGCAGCACCGGACAGCCGTACGAGCAGTACGTC.

V usage is TRBV11-2 and J usage is TRBJ2-3; D is possibly TRBD1 (5 bases). Trimming removed 0 bases at V and 10 bases at J, with 20 bases between. The CDR3 length is 16 residues. Germline loops: CDR1 SGHAT, CDR2 FQNNGV. Here the CDR3 DNA reads TGTGCCAGCAGCTTAGAACCAGGGCGTACCCCCAGGGCGCAGTATTTT. Its translation is CASSLEPGRTPRAQYF. Variable domain in full (rest from reference TRBV11-2 and TRBJ2-3): EAGVAQSPRYKIIEKRQSVAFWCNPISGHATLYWYQQILGQGPKLLIQFQNNGVVDDSQLPKDRFSAERLKGVDSTLKIQPAKLEDSAVYLCASSLEPGRTPRAQYFGPGTRLTVL.